Below, 18 T cell receptor beta chains from the same sample are listed, as sequenced in a study of T cell repertoires in cytomegalovirus infection. The antigens of these receptors remain unknown. Using its own MiXCR run on the reads, TCRdb lists one record per CDR3 protein. The sample holds a few hundred thousand distinct CDR3 sequences, about 33% seen once. The material sequenced was cultured PBMCs, taken from culture after CMV antigen stimulation. All receptors derive from a human donor in good health (CMV status not recorded). Some clones in this sample may be carry-over from other donors' samples.

The gene calls are TRBV6-5 and TRBJ2-5, with 15 bases aligning to TRBD2. Trimming removed 5 bases from V and 5 bases from J; junction bases left unmatched: 9. Germline assignment: CDR1 MNHEY and CDR2 SVGAGI. CDR3 size: 17 residues. DNA for the CDR3: TGTGCCAGCAGTGCCCGTGTAGGGACTAGCGGGAGGGAGACCCAGTACTTC. It yields the protein CASSARVGTSGRETQYF.

The chain combines TRBV7-2 with TRBJ1-5; D remains unclear. The CDR3 extends over 14 amino acids. The germline V gene encodes CDR1 SGHTA and CDR2 FQGNSA. Trimming stripped 5 bases from V and 6 bases from J, with 14 bases between. CDR3 coding DNA: TGTGCCAGCAGCCCAGTGCTTGTTACTCAGCCCCAGCATTTT. This gives the protein CASSPVLVTQPQHF.

The chain joins TRBV12-3 or TRBV12-4 to TRBJ2-1; 9 bases line up with TRBD2. This CDR3 contains 15 residues. Germline trimming cut 6 bases from V and 5 bases from J; bases unmatched to any gene: 8. The CDR3 sequence: CASSRGLAKDNEQFF. The CDR3 bases are TGTGCCAGCAGCAGGGGACTAGCCAAAGACAATGAGCAGTTCTTC.

The genes are TRBV28 and TRBJ2-2; the D gene is possibly TRBD2 (6 bases). The V gene's germline CDR1 is MDHEN and CDR2 SYDVKM. The CDR3 sequence is 15 residues long. V lost 0 bases, J lost 5 bases, and 10 bases lay in between. The CDR3, as DNA: TGTGCCAGCAGTTTATGGGGGAGGAAAACCGGGGAGCTGTTTTTT. This encodes CASSLWGRKTGELFF.

The CDR3 here is CATSDSRTGIMAEAFF. CDR3 DNA sequence: TGTGCCACCAGTGATAGTCGGACAGGGATAATGGCTGAAGCTTTCTTT. V usage is TRBV24-1 and J usage is TRBJ1-1, with 8 bases that match TRBD1. Germline CDR1 is KGHDR and CDR2 is SFDVKD. The CDR3 contains 16 residues. V was pared by 3 bases and J by 6 bases, with 11 bases of the junction left unmatched.

This clonotype was found a few times. CDR3 in DNA: TGTGCCAGCAGCTCCGGGACAGGCCTCTCTGGGGCCAACGTCCTGACTTTC. Translating gives CASSSGTGLSGANVLTF. The chain recombines TRBV11-3 with TRBJ2-6, with 8 bases matching TRBD1. The CDR3 has 17 amino acids. The J segment lost 0 bases and the V segment lost 4 bases, leaving 5 bases of the junction unmatched. Germline lookup yields CDR1 SGHNT and CDR2 YENEEA.

This clonotype was observed many times. At one boundary the junction diverges from the germline segment, which might be a read error. This chain joins TRBV7-2 and TRBJ1-3; TRBD1 aligns across 9 bases. The CDR3 consists of 11 residues. CDR1 SGHTA and CDR2 FQGNSA come from the germline V gene. CDR3 coding DNA: TGTGCCAGCAGCATCGGGACAGGGAAGACCTTT. This translates into CASSIGTGKTF.

The chain is built from TRBV7-2 and TRBJ2-5; TRBD1 is a possible D gene (5 bases). CDR3 length: 15 amino acids. Germline lookup yields CDR1 SGHTA and CDR2 FQGNSA. V dropped 1 base and J dropped 8 bases, with 17 bases sitting between them. The CDR3 region is CASSLEGVRAKTQYF. CDR3 sequence (DNA): TGTGCCAGCAGCTTAGAAGGGGTCAGGGCCAAAACCCAGTACTTC.

This clonotype was found a few times. The chain recombines TRBV12-3 or TRBV12-4 with TRBJ1-6; D is ambiguous. Trimming took off 3 bases at V and 12 bases at J, with 9 bases between the two ends. This CDR3 has 12 residues. CDR3 sequence reads: CASSFGQEPLHF. The CDR3 coding sequence is TGTGCCAGCAGTTTCGGGCAGGAACCCCTCCACTTT.

DNA of the CDR3: TGTGCCAGCAGTTACAGTACCCCTAGCACAGATACGCAGTATTTT. It yields the protein CASSYSTPSTDTQYF. The chain has TRBV6-5 and TRBJ2-3; D not certain. The CDR3 extends over 15 amino acids. The V and J ends lost 2 bases and 0 bases respectively, with 9 bases between them. Germline V lookup: CDR1 MNHEY, CDR2 SVGAGI.

A few counts support this clonotype. V usage is TRBV29-1 and J usage is TRBJ2-7; D call uncertain. V lost 5 bases and J lost 7, with 12 bases in between. The CDR3 loop spans 11 amino acids. Germline CDR1 SQVTM, CDR2 ANQGSEA. The CDR3: CSVILPLEQYF. CDR3 coding DNA: TGCAGCGTTATCCTGCCTTTGGAGCAGTACTTC.

This chain uses TRBV20-1 with TRBJ2-3; TRBD2 agrees at 8 bases. This CDR3 has 15 amino acids. J lost 5 bases, V lost 3 bases, and 10 bases had no gene match. In germline, CDR1 is DFQATT, CDR2 SNEGSKA (reference sequence). The DNA of the CDR3 is TGCAGTGCTAGGGGGAGTGCGGGAGGAGGAGATACGCAGTATTTT. The encoded protein is CSARGSAGGGDTQYF.

At least ten counts were recorded for this clonotype. V usage is TRBV7-8 and J usage is TRBJ2-2, with TRBD1 identical over 8 bases. V gave up 10 bases and J gave up 4 bases; unmatched junction bases: 14. The length of the CDR3 is 16 residues. From germline, CDR1 is SGHVS and CDR2 FQNEAQ. The CDR3 loop reads CATTRRTGRGTGELFF. In nucleotides, the CDR3 is TGTGCCACCACTAGGAGGACAGGGAGAGGCACCGGGGAGCTGTTTTTT.

This chain links TRBV7-2 with TRBJ1-3, with unresolved D. Germline loops: CDR1 SGHTA, CDR2 FQGNSA. Trimming pared 7 bases from V and 7 bases from J, leaving 20 bases between. This CDR3 spans 15 amino acids. CDR3 DNA: TGTGCCAGCACCGCGGAGGGAACCTCTAGGAACACCATATATTTT. Protein: CASTAEGTSRNTIYF.

This clonotype occurred a few times. The chain couples TRBV19 to TRBJ2-3; 8 bases match TRBD1. The CDR3 sequence is 13 residues long. Per germline, CDR1 LNHDA and CDR2 SQIVND (reference sequence). Trimming at V came to 4 bases and at J to 6 bases, leaving 3 bases not matched to a gene. The CDR3 nucleotides are TGTGCCAGTAGTAACAGGGGGTCGGATACGCAGTATTTT. As protein: CASSNRGSDTQYF.

The chain uses TRBV4-1 and TRBJ2-7; the D is unclear. CDR1 and CDR2 from the germline V gene are MGHRA and YSYEKL. The CDR3 runs to 13 residues. Trimming left V 4 bases short and J 4 bases short, with 11 bases between. This CDR3 is CASSPRVGYEQYF. Written as DNA, the CDR3 is TGCGCCAGCAGCCCTAGAGTAGGTTACGAGCAGTACTTC.

The chain employs TRBV7-3 and TRBJ2-1; 12 positions match TRBD2. Losses at the gene ends were 2 bases for V and 10 bases for J; bases not matched to a gene: 12. Germline V gene data show CDR1 as SGHTA and CDR2 as FQGTGA. The CDR3 spans 17 residues. The CDR3 loop reads CASSLDSGLAGSREQFF. The CDR3 nucleotides are TGTGCCAGCAGCTTAGACTCGGGACTAGCGGGCTCTAGGGAGCAGTTCTTC.

This clonotype was picked up many times. V gene TRBV7-2 combines with J gene TRBJ1-1, with a possible D match to TRBD1 (5 bases). This CDR3 has 12 amino acids. Germline V gene lookup returns CDR1 SGHTA and CDR2 FQGNSA. V was cut by 5 bases and J by 6 bases, with 10 bases left in between. CDR3 region: CASSPKGSEAFF. CDR3 nucleotides: TGTGCCAGCAGCCCAAAGGGGTCTGAAGCTTTCTTT.